These T cell receptor beta chains were read from a single sample in a study of early T cells in non-severe SARS-CoV-2 infection. MiXCR was run by TCRdb on the 5' RACE reads, yielding one entry per CDR3 protein. The sample lists 25,000 to 35,000 distinct CDR3 sequences; approximately 6% were seen once. Here the sequenced sample was whole blood, taken at baseline. The receptors stem from an adult who was a healthcare worker with PCR-confirmed SARS-CoV-2 infection or an uninfected control (not recorded which). The CDR3 runs from the conserved cysteine through the conserved F or W. The order of the fields is J gene, V gene, clone size, D gene, CDR3 protein, CDR3 DNA. A D gene is named only where the DNA matches it firmly. Clone size is given for some rows only: seen once, a few or many times, or a class if the clone is expanded.

TRBJ2-2 | TRBV5-1 | NA | TRBD1 | CASSLTGGNTGELFF | TGCGCCAGCAGCTTAACAGGGGGAAACACCGGGGAGCTGTTTTTT
TRBJ2-7 | TRBV28 | many | TRBD2 | CASTLGASGRGEQYF | TGTGCCAGCACCCTAGGGGCTAGCGGGAGGGGTGAGCAGTACTTC
TRBJ2-1 | TRBV5-4 | many | TRBD2 | CASSAGLAGSLGGNEQFF | TGTGCCAGCAGCGCGGGACTAGCGGGATCTTTAGGGGGCAATGAGCAGTTCTTC
TRBJ2-2 | TRBV6-5 | few | TRBD1 | CASRHLDRVTGELFF | TGTGCCAGCAGGCACCTGGACAGGGTCACCGGGGAGCTGTTTTTT
TRBJ2-2 | TRBV5-4 | NA | NA | CASSGRTLTGELFF | TGTGCCAGCAGCGGGAGGACTCTCACCGGGGAGCTGTTTTTT
TRBJ1-2 | TRBV6-2/TRBV6-3 | many | NA | CASSPWEGSSNYGYTF | TGTGCCAGCAGTCCGTGGGAGGGATCCTCTAACTATGGCTACACCTTC
TRBJ2-7 | TRBV29-1 | NA | TRBD1 | CSVATGVEQYF | TGCAGCGTTGCTACAGGGGTCGAGCAGTACTTC
TRBJ1-3 | TRBV28 | NA | NA | CASSLHPGATGNTIYF | TGTGCCAGCAGTTTACATCCGGGAGCGACTGGAAACACCATATATTTT
TRBJ1-2 | TRBV5-1 | many | TRBD1 | CASSFGQGYGYTF | TGCGCCAGCAGCTTCGGACAGGGTTATGGCTACACCTTC
TRBJ1-4 | TRBV7-2 | many | NA | CASSLVRAGANEKLFF | TGTGCCAGCAGCTTAGTGAGGGCCGGAGCTAATGAAAAACTGTTTTTT
TRBJ2-3 | TRBV7-2 | few | NA | CASSLSAGTDTQYF | TGTGCCAGCAGCTTAAGTGCAGGCACAGATACGCAGTATTTT
TRBJ1-3 | TRBV6-5 | NA | NA | CASRGPNSGNTIYF | TGTGCCAGCAGAGGACCGAACTCTGGAAACACCATATATTTT
TRBJ1-5 | TRBV20-1 | many | NA | CSAGPTDQPQHF | TGCAGTGCTGGTCCCACGGATCAGCCCCAGCATTTT
TRBJ2-3 | TRBV2 | many | NA | CASSRDGGTDTQYF | TGTGCCAGCAGTCGGGACGGAGGCACAGATACGCAGTATTTT
TRBJ2-5 | TRBV20-1 | many | NA | CSAWTQETQYF | TGCAGTGCTTGGACTCAAGAGACCCAGTACTTC
TRBJ2-7 | TRBV3-1 | NA | NA | CASNRAYEQYF | TGTGCCAGCAACCGAGCATACGAGCAGTACTTC
TRBJ2-1 | TRBV5-1 | many | NA | CASSHNRGKAGGEQFF | TGCGCCAGCTCCCACAACAGGGGAAAAGCGGGCGGAGAGCAGTTCTTC
TRBJ1-1 | TRBV7-8 | many | NA | CASSLAFGSEAFF | TGTGCCAGCAGCTTAGCGTTCGGGAGTGAAGCTTTCTTT
TRBJ2-1 | TRBV12-3/TRBV12-4 | many | TRBD2 | CASSFGGRFEQFF | TGTGCCAGCAGTTTTGGCGGGAGATTTGAGCAGTTCTTC
TRBJ2-7 | TRBV3-1 | many | TRBD1 | CASSLRQGYEQYF | TGTGCCAGCAGCCTCCGACAGGGCTACGAGCAGTACTTC
TRBJ1-5 | TRBV6-2/TRBV6-3 | few | NA | CASSYTRGLHQPQHF | TGTGCCAGCAGTTACACTCGGGGGCTTCATCAGCCCCAGCATTTT
TRBJ2-5 | TRBV7-8 | NA | NA | CASSLRDYQYQETQYF | TGTGCCAGCAGCTTACGTGACTACCAGTACCAAGAGACCCAGTACTTC
TRBJ2-1 | TRBV18 | many | NA | CASSGGGGYEQFF | TGTGCCAGCTCAGGGGGAGGAGGGTATGAGCAGTTCTTC
TRBJ2-7 | TRBV6-1 | many | NA | CASSDYRTVSIQYF | TGTGCCAGCAGTGATTATAGGACTGTTTCTATCCAGTACTTC
TRBJ1-4 | TRBV2 | many | NA | CASSVNQAAYNEKLFF | TGTGCCAGCAGTGTGAATCAGGCGGCTTATAATGAAAAACTGTTTTTT
TRBJ1-5 | TRBV7-8 | many | NA | CASSPVRADQPQHF | TGTGCCAGCAGCCCTGTCAGGGCCGATCAGCCCCAGCATTTT
TRBJ2-1 | TRBV11-3 | NA | NA | CASSLDLGSNEQFF | TGTGCCAGCAGCTTAGATCTGGGTTCCAATGAGCAGTTCTTC
TRBJ2-1 | TRBV29-1 | many | NA | CSHTGEAYNEQFF | TGCAGCCATACAGGGGAGGCCTACAATGAGCAGTTCTTC
TRBJ2-7 | TRBV11-2 | many | TRBD2 | CASSLLSGPSYEQYF | TGTGCCAGCAGCTTACTTAGCGGGCCATCCTACGAGCAGTACTTC
TRBJ1-2 | TRBV28 | many | NA | CASSNPADYGYTF | TGTGCCAGCAGTAACCCAGCGGACTATGGCTACACCTTC
TRBJ2-7 | TRBV11-2 | NA | NA | CASSSTGAPEQYF | TGTGCCAGCAGCTCTACGGGGGCCCCCGAGCAGTACTTC
TRBJ1-5 | TRBV21-1 | many | NA | CASSINGGFFNVGDSNQPQHF | TGTGCCAGCAGCATTAACGGGGGCTTCTTTAATGTCGGTGATAGCAATCAGCCCCAGCATTTT
TRBJ2-5 | TRBV20-1 | many | NA | CSARPSRESAGLNLETQYF | TGCAGTGCTAGACCCTCAAGGGAAAGCGCGGGACTCAACTTAGAGACCCAGTACTTC
TRBJ2-1 | TRBV14 | NA | TRBD2 | CASSQVAGFSPFF | TGTGCCAGCAGCCAAGTAGCGGGATTTTCTCCGTTCTTC
TRBJ1-1 | TRBV7-7 | many | NA | CASSFGFNTEAFF | TGTGCTAGCAGCTTCGGCTTTAACACTGAAGCTTTCTTT
TRBJ2-1 | TRBV2 | many | NA | CASSAAGGNEQFF | TGTGCCAGCAGTGCCGCGGGCGGCAATGAGCAGTTCTTC
TRBJ2-7 | TRBV4-3 | many | NA | CASSQTLDGSYEQYF | TGCGCCAGCAGCCAGACCCTGGACGGTTCCTACGAGCAGTACTTC
TRBJ2-1 | TRBV20-1 | medium-sized | TRBD2 | CSARDPVAGHYNEQFF | TGCAGTGCTAGAGATCCGGTAGCGGGACATTACAATGAGCAGTTCTTC
TRBJ1-2 | TRBV21-1 | many | NA | CASSKGRGPNYGYTF | TGTGCCAGCAGCAAAGGTCGCGGCCCCAACTATGGCTACACCTTC
TRBJ2-1 | TRBV20-1 | many | NA | CSAMARTRVLNNEQFF | TGCAGTGCGATGGCACGCACCCGGGTACTTAACAATGAGCAGTTCTTC
TRBJ2-1 | TRBV7-2 | few | TRBD2 | CASSLGLANPNEQFF | TGTGCCAGCAGCTTAGGACTAGCGAACCCCAATGAGCAGTTCTTC
TRBJ2-2 | TRBV7-8 | NA | TRBD2 | CASSLVTSGLNTGELFF | TGTGCCAGCAGCTTAGTTACTAGCGGCCTTAACACCGGGGAGCTGTTTTTT
TRBJ2-3 | TRBV9 | many | TRBD1 | CASSVGTVDTDTQYF | TGTGCCAGCAGCGTCGGGACAGTAGACACAGATACGCAGTATTTT
TRBJ1-5 | TRBV18 | many | TRBD1 | CASSLGTGEFQPQHF | TGTGCCAGCTCACTAGGGACAGGGGAGTTTCAGCCCCAGCATTTT
TRBJ2-1 | TRBV7-9 | many | NA | CASSLVPGYNEQFF | TGTGCCAGCAGCTTAGTTCCAGGGTACAATGAGCAGTTCTTC
TRBJ1-3 | TRBV7-9 | many | NA | CASSLGRLAAGNTIYF | TGTGCCAGCAGCTTAGGGAGGTTGGCCGCTGGAAACACCATATATTTT
TRBJ2-5 | TRBV7-3 | many | TRBD1 | CASSPTGPQETQYF | TGTGCCAGCAGCCCGACAGGGCCTCAAGAGACCCAGTACTTC
TRBJ2-1 | TRBV5-1 | many | NA | CASSSDSARDEQFF | TGCGCCAGCAGCTCGGACTCCGCCCGGGATGAGCAGTTCTTC
TRBJ1-6 | TRBV12-3/TRBV12-4 | many | NA | CASSLWIGANSPLHF | TGTGCCAGCAGTTTATGGATAGGGGCCAATTCACCCCTCCACTTT
TRBJ2-5 | TRBV6-5 | few | TRBD2 | CASSTTSGGASGETQYF | TGTGCCAGCAGTACGACTAGCGGGGGGGCGAGCGGGGAGACCCAGTACTTC
TRBJ2-7 | TRBV7-8 | many | NA | CASSLLTGVNYEQYF | TGTGCCAGCAGCTTACTGACGGGAGTAAACTACGAGCAGTACTTC
TRBJ2-1 | TRBV30 | many | NA | CPWSGGTPNEQFF | TGTCCCTGGAGCGGCGGGACTCCAAATGAGCAGTTCTTC
TRBJ2-1 | TRBV9 | many | TRBD2 | CASSALAGGNNEQFF | TGTGCCAGCAGCGCACTAGCGGGGGGGAACAATGAGCAGTTCTTC
TRBJ2-1 | TRBV2 | many | TRBD2 | CASSGTSGRSYGEQFF | TGTGCCAGCAGTGGGACTAGCGGGAGAAGTTACGGTGAGCAGTTCTTC